The clone carrying this T cell receptor beta chain turned up a few times. Trimming cost V 3 bases and J 0 bases, with 12 bases left between them. The CDR3 spans 15 residues. CDR1 and CDR2 (germline): SQVTM, ANQGSEA. The sample belongs to a study of blood T cells in healthy people across ages. For the second PCR, which ran for about 6 to 11 cycles, a sample-barcoded 5' primer and a J-beta primer mix were used. MiXCR was run by TCRdb on the 5' RACE reads, yielding one entry per CDR3 protein. The sample contains 1.5 million to 2 million distinct CDR3 sequences, roughly 50% of which appear only once. The sequenced sample was blood. The gene calls are TRBV29-1 and TRBJ2-1; D unresolved. The TCR comes from a woman in her thirties or forties in good health. CDR3 amino acids: CSVDSRLSSYNEQFF. Written as DNA, the CDR3 is TGCAGCGTTGATAGCCGGCTCAGCTCCTACAATGAGCAGTTCTTC.